These T cell receptor beta chains were read from a single sample in a study of control samples from healthy donors and cancer patients. Sequencing was performed with immunoSEQ multiplex PCR; in TCRdb, only in-frame clones are kept and a portion is missing. This sample has approximately 190,000 clones, with roughly nine tenths found just once. Sequences were obtained from blood. These receptors were taken from a man aged 25-45 years in good health. CDR3s include the opening cysteine and the closing phenylalanine or tryptophan. A D gene is named only where the DNA matches it firmly. Some rows mark clone size as missing; the rest say once, few, many or name a class of expanded clone.

len	v_gene	j_gene	abundance	d_gene	CDR3aa	CDR3nt
18	TRBV7-3	TRBJ2-4	-	TRBD1	CASSLTATGVGAKNIQYF	TGTGCCAGCAGCTTAACGGCCACAGGGGTAGGGGCCAAAAACATTCAGTACTTC
17	TRBV4-1	TRBJ2-7	-	TRBD2	CASSQDRSGGFSYEQYF	TGCGCCAGCAGCCAAGATCGCAGCGGGGGATTCTCCTACGAGCAGTACTTC
9	TRBV27	TRBJ1-5	-	-	CAFDWPQHF	TGTGCCTTTGATTGGCCCCAGCATTTT
14	TRBV15	TRBJ1-6	-	-	CATSRGTEGSPLHF	TGTGCCACCAGCAGAGGGACAGAAGGTTCACCCCTCCACTTT
16	TRBV19	TRBJ2-3	once	TRBD2	CATKLTAGGNTDTQYF	TGTGCCACCAAGCTTACAGCGGGGGGCAACACAGATACGCAGTATTTT
14	TRBV10-3	TRBJ1-6	-	-	CAISRDGDNSPLHF	TGTGCCATCAGTAGGGACGGAGATAATTCACCCCTCCACTTT
16	TRBV10-3	TRBJ1-1	-	-	CAISEPSGRGTPEAFF	TGTGCCATCAGTGAGCCGTCGGGCAGGGGTACACCAGAAGCTTTCTTT
15	TRBV18	TRBJ1-1	-	TRBD1	CASSPQGARNTEAFF	TGTGCCAGCTCACCCCAGGGGGCTAGGAACACTGAAGCTTTCTTT
13	TRBV29-1	TRBJ1-2	-	-	CSVATNSNYGYTF	TGCAGCGTTGCGACAAACTCAAACTATGGCTACACCTTC
14	TRBV15	TRBJ1-6	-	TRBD1	CATGAGTGISPLHF	TGTGCCACCGGCGCCGGGACAGGGATATCACCCCTCCACTTT
16	TRBV18	TRBJ2-7	-	-	CASSPRNTPEGSEQYF	TGTGCCAGCTCACCCCGGAATACGCCGGAAGGCTCCGAGCAGTACTTC
14	TRBV27	TRBJ1-5	-	TRBD1	CASSWDRSYQPQHF	TGTGCCAGCAGTTGGGACAGAAGCTATCAGCCCCAGCATTTT
16	TRBV27	TRBJ2-5	few	-	CASSLLQGRGVGTQYF	TGTGCCAGCAGTTTACTCCAGGGAAGGGGGGTTGGGACCCAGTACTTC
12	TRBV3-1/TRBV3-2	TRBJ2-1	-	TRBD1	CASSLPGTGELF	TGTGCCAGCAGCCTACCCGGGACAGGGGAGCTCTTC
14	TRBV5-1	TRBJ1-3	once	-	CASSPGQQGNTIYF	TGCGCCAGCAGCCCAGGACAGCAGGGAAACACCATATATTTT
17	TRBV5-6	TRBJ2-3	few	-	CASSPKTLVIITDTQYF	TGTGCCAGCAGCCCGAAGACCTTAGTCATAATCACAGATACGCAGTATTTT
14	TRBV19	TRBJ1-3	once	-	CASSLQGFGNTIYF	TGTGCCAGTAGTTTACAGGGTTTTGGAAACACCATATATTTT
15	TRBV5-4	TRBJ1-1	-	TRBD1	CASSLRKQGLTEAFF	TGTGCCAGCAGCTTAAGAAAACAGGGGTTAACTGAAGCTTTCTTT
15	TRBV10-3	TRBJ2-5	-	-	CAISENGGLGETQYF	TGTGCCATCAGTGAGAACGGGGGGCTGGGAGAGACCCAGTACTTC
15	TRBV3-1/TRBV3-2	TRBJ2-3	-	TRBD2	CASSQGPGGPDTQYF	TGTGCCAGCAGCCAAGGGCCGGGGGGGCCCGATACGCAGTATTTT
17	TRBV7-9	TRBJ1-2	-	TRBD1	CASSFLGTGDGSDGYTF	TGTGCCAGCAGCTTCCTCGGGACAGGGGATGGAAGCGATGGCTACACCTTC
12	TRBV30	TRBJ1-2	-	-	CAFLRQPRGYTF	TGTGCCTTCTTGCGACAGCCGAGGGGCTACACCTTC
17	TRBV7-6	TRBJ2-2	-	-	CASRRTGGAINTGELFF	TGTGCCAGCAGACGGACCGGGGGAGCCATTAACACCGGGGAGCTGTTTTTT